One T cell receptor (beta chain) is described in this entry. This clone may be a read error of a much larger clone one base away. Unique molecular identifiers were used to barcode this TCRbeta library. TCRdb re-called the PCR reads through MiXCR, storing one row per CDR3 protein. The table lists roughly 590,000 distinct CDR3 sequences, approximately 16% of them singletons. This sample is part of a study of T-cell reconstitution after alpha-beta-depleted transplantation in children. Germline V gene data show CDR1 as DFQATT and CDR2 as SNEGSKA (reference sequence). The CDR3 has 14 amino acids. The ends were cut back, 7 bases at V and 0 bases at J, with 12 bases in the middle.

The sequences come from PBMCs from the stem cell graft donor, collected from the stem cell graft. The chain has TRBV20-1 and TRBJ1-4, with D possibly matching TRBD1 (6 bases). The clonotype was recovered from a human donor who donated a stem cell graft to a child with acute myeloid leukemia. CDR3 sequence (DNA): TGCAGTGGTAAAAGGGGGGCAACTAATGAAAAACTGTTTTTT. Protein sequence: CSGKRGATNEKLFF.